The 5 T cell receptor beta chains below come from one sample, sequenced in a study of regulatory T cells in long-lasting Graves disease (dated by TCRdb to about 2021). Libraries were built with multiplex PCR. Sequencing was performed on an Illumina HiSeq 4000. TCR beta libraries were built with iRepertoire HTBI primers and Arm-PCR amplification of CDR3 regions. TCRdb reprocessing: public reads trimmed at Q25 with fastp, clones called with MiXCR, in-frame beta chains kept. Under each unique CDR3 protein, matching rows form one entry showing the most common genes and DNA. The sample table contains around 500,000 distinct CDR3 sequences; only one count was recorded for 15% to 20% of them. The ten largest clones take up more than 20% of the sample. The sample's time point label, in plain terms: newly diagnosed GD, antithyroid drugs for less than 3 months. RNA was extracted from PBMCs in TRIzol for both TCR sequencing and RNA sequencing.

This same sample was also part of a study on T cells in Graves' hyperthyroidism and ophthalmopathy.

Sequences were derived from peripheral blood mononuclear cells (PBMCs), sampled at new diagnosis, from a patient treated with antithyroid drugs. All receptors come from a woman aged 40 to 65 with Graves disease. Donor details come from another sample of the same person, matched by shared clones.

The table lists this clonotype with many counts. The chain employs TRBV4-1 and TRBJ1-2; D possibly corresponds to TRBD1 (5 bases). Germline V gene sequence: CDR1 MGHRA, CDR2 YSYEKL. V lost 0 bases and J 3 bases, leaving 11 bases between the germline ends. The CDR3 is made up of 15 amino acids. The DNA of the CDR3 is TGCGCCAGCAGCCAAGAAAATCAGGGCTACTATGGCTACACCTTC. Translated: CASSQENQGYYGYTF.

The table lists this clonotype with a few counts. The junction differs from germline at one of its ends, possibly a read error. The chain recombines TRBV28 with TRBJ1-5; 7 nucleotides line up with TRBD1. Germline V gives CDR1 MDHEN, CDR2 SYDVKM. The length of the CDR3 is 15 residues. CDR3 in DNA: TGTGCCGGCAGAAGACAGGGCGGGGGGCATCAGCCCCAGCATTTT. Its protein product is CAGRRQGGGHQPQHF. Full variable domain (remainder filled in from reference TRBV28 and TRBJ1-5): DVKVTQSSRYLVKRTGEKVFLECVQDMDHENMFWYRQDPGLGLRLIYFSYDVKMKEKGDIPEGYSVSREKKERFSLILESASTNQTSMYLCAGRRQGGGHQPQHFGDGTRLSIL.

This clonotype was counted ten times or more. The CDR3 region has the DNA TGTGCCACCAGTGATTCGGGGCAGCCCCAGCATTTT. Its protein product is CATSDSGQPQHF. The chain couples TRBV24-1 to TRBJ1-5, with D unclear. This CDR3 region has 12 residues. V lost 2 bases and J 7 bases, leaving 5 bases between the germline ends. The germline gives CDR1 KGHDR, CDR2 SFDVKD.

This clonotype has at least ten counts. CDR3 sequence: CASSPLYEQYF. CDR3 in DNA: TGTGCCAGCAGTCCCCTCTACGAGCAGTACTTC. The rearrangement joins TRBV11-2 to TRBJ2-7; D not certain. CDR1 SGHAT and CDR2 FQNNGV come from the germline V gene. V gave up 6 bases and J gave up 3 bases, with 6 bases separating them. This CDR3 region has 11 residues.

As for this clonotype: The conserved final phenylalanine or tryptophan is absent from the CDR3, which likely points to a read error. CDR3 sequence: CASRDRLYSNQPQHS. The CDR3 coding sequence is TGTGCCAGCAGGGACAGGTTATATAGCAATCAGCCCCAGCATTCT. J is TRBJ1-5 and V is TRBV27; 7 nucleotides match TRBD1. J lost 0 bases, V lost 6 bases, and 5 bases had no gene match. Germline-derived CDR1 and CDR2 are MNHEY and SMNVEV (reference sequence). The CDR3 contains 15 residues.